A single sample gave rise to the 15 T cell receptor beta chains below, sequenced in a study of blood T cells in healthy people across ages. Primed by a sample-barcoded 5' primer and a J-beta primer mix, a second PCR proceeded for 7 to 11 cycles. TCRdb re-called the 5' RACE reads through MiXCR, storing one row per CDR3 protein. The table has about 640,000 distinct CDR3 sequences, 58% seen once. Sample: blood. Source of these receptors: a man between 60 and 75 years old in good health.

This chain uses TRBV5-1 with TRBJ2-7; no clear D. The DNA end favors TRBJ2-5, so the J call may be wrong. The CDR3 covers 13 residues. Germline values: CDR1 SGHRS, CDR2 YFSETQ. CDR3 bases: TGCGCCAGCAGCTTGGAGTACGGTGAGACCCAGTACTTC. Translated, it gives CASSLEYGETQYF.

The chain recombines TRBV10-3 with TRBJ1-6; 7 positions match TRBD1. In germline, CDR1 is ENHRY, CDR2 SYGVKD. This CDR3 is 14 amino acids long. With V trimmed by 5 bases and J by 11 bases, 9 bases remained unmatched. This CDR3 reads CAISNGQDETPLHF. The CDR3 nucleotides read TGTGCCATCAGTAACGGACAGGACGAAACACCCCTCCACTTT.

This clonotype was seen at least ten times. V is TRBV13 and J is TRBJ2-1; TRBD1 might be the D (5 bases). Trimming shortened V by 1 base and J by 4 bases, and 11 bases separated the two germline ends. The germline gives CDR1 PRHDT, CDR2 FYEKMQ (reference sequence). CDR3 length equals 15 residues. The CDR3 sequence: CASSLATGPYNEQFF. In DNA form, the CDR3 reads TGTGCCAGCAGCTTAGCTACAGGCCCGTACAATGAGCAGTTCTTC. The variable domain in full, with the rest retrieved from reference TRBV13 and TRBJ2-1, is AAGVIQSPRHLIKEKRETATLKCYPIPRHDTVYWYQQGPGQDPQFLISFYEKMQSDKGSIPDRFSAQQFSDYHSELNMSSLELGDSALYFCASSLATGPYNEQFFGPGTRLTVL.

This clonotype was seen more than once but under ten times. The rearrangement links TRBV4-1 to TRBJ2-3, with unresolved D. Per the germline V gene, CDR1 is MGHRA and CDR2 is YSYEKL. The CDR3 contains 13 residues. The V and J ends lost 1 base and 4 bases respectively, with 6 bases between them. The CDR3 sequence is CASSQGLSDTQYF. CDR3 nucleotides: TGCGCCAGCAGCCAAGGTTTATCAGATACGCAGTATTTT.

The gene calls are TRBV2 and TRBJ2-7; unclear D gene. Trimming removed 5 bases at V and 9 bases at J, with 11 bases between. The CDR3 contains 11 residues. The germline V gene has CDR1 SNHLY and CDR2 FYNNEI. CDR3 region: CASSREFGQYF. The CDR3 region has the DNA TGTGCCAGCAGTCGTGAGTTCGGGCAGTACTTC.

CDR3 in DNA: TGTGCCAGCAGTTCGGGGACAGGGAGACACAATGAGCAGTTCTTC. This codes for CASSSGTGRHNEQFF. This rearrangement joins TRBV12-3 or TRBV12-4 to TRBJ2-1, with 9 nucleotides matching TRBD1. J gave up 5 bases and V 4 bases, and 6 bases lay outside the gene matches. The CDR3 extends over 15 amino acids.

The gene calls are TRBV2 and TRBJ1-2; D is uncertain. Trimming removed 2 bases at V and 1 base at J, with 8 bases between. Germline V CDR1 and CDR2: SNHLY, FYNNEI. The CDR3 spans 14 residues. The chain's CDR3 is CASSEQDGNYGYTF. CDR3 sequence (DNA): TGTGCCAGCAGTGAACAGGACGGTAACTATGGCTACACCTTC.

Only a few counts were recorded for this clonotype. This sequence joins TRBV28 and TRBJ2-1; TRBD2 aligns across 8 bases. CDR1 MDHEN and CDR2 SYDVKM come from the germline V gene. CDR3 length: 14 residues. V lost 2 bases and J lost 6; bases outside the gene matches: 3. CDR3 region: CASSLPGLVNEQFF. In DNA form, the CDR3 reads TGTGCCAGCAGTTTACCGGGACTAGTCAATGAGCAGTTCTTC.

This clonotype occurred a few times. This chain links TRBV4-2 with TRBJ1-2; D uncertain. The V gene's germline CDR1 is LGHNA and CDR2 YNFKEQ. V lost 4 bases and J 7 bases, leaving 16 bases between the germline ends. The CDR3 runs 14 residues. The chain's CDR3 is CASSRLTEGAGYTF. For the CDR3, the DNA is TGTGCCAGCAGCCGGTTAACAGAAGGAGCTGGCTACACCTTC.

Many counts were recorded for this clonotype. The chain carries TRBV3-1 and TRBJ1-5; D remains unclear. The CDR3 loop spans 16 amino acids. V was trimmed by 4 bases and J by 1 base, leaving 14 bases between them. Germline lookup yields CDR1 LGHDT and CDR2 YNNKEL (reference sequence). The CDR3 spells CASSLGVGPSNQPQHF. The CDR3 DNA reads as TGTGCCAGCAGCCTAGGTGTAGGGCCGAGCAATCAGCCCCAGCATTTT.

This clonotype was counted at least ten times. J is TRBJ2-5 and V is TRBV2; possible D gene TRBD2, 6 bases. Trimming pared 0 bases from V and 6 bases from J, leaving 20 bases between. CDR1 SNHLY and CDR2 FYNNEI come from the germline V gene. This CDR3 is built from 17 residues. CDR3 bases: TGTGCCAGCAGTGAAGCGCTTATGACGGGGGTGGGTAAGACCCAGTACTTC. This gives the protein CASSEALMTGVGKTQYF.

CDR3: CASSQSLDGRGYEQYF. The DNA of the CDR3 is TGCGCCAGCAGCCAAAGCCTGGACGGAAGGGGCTACGAGCAGTACTTC. This chain connects TRBV4-1 to TRBJ2-7; possibly TRBD1 for D (5 bases). The CDR3 extends over 16 amino acids. Germline lookup yields CDR1 MGHRA and CDR2 YSYEKL. The V gene lost 2 bases and the J gene lost 3 bases, with 17 bases spanning the gap.

J is TRBJ2-3 and V is TRBV20-1; D is possibly TRBD2 (5 bases). The V and J ends lost 0 bases and 2 bases respectively, with 15 bases between them. CDR1 is DFQATT and CDR2 is SNEGSKA in the germline V gene (reference sequence). This CDR3 comprises 16 residues. Written as DNA, the CDR3 is TGCAGTGCTAGAGATTGGGCAGGAGACTACACAGATACGCAGTATTTT. This codes for CSARDWAGDYTDTQYF.

In DNA form, the CDR3 reads TGTGCCAGCAGTGACTCGACTCGAGGTACGCAGTATTTT. Its translation is CASSDSTRGTQYF. V gene TRBV6-4 combines with J gene TRBJ2-3; no reliable D call. Trimming took 0 bases from V and 8 from J, leaving 9 bases between them. Per germline, CDR1 MRHNA and CDR2 SNTAGT. The CDR3 runs 13 residues.

The chain combines TRBV12-3 or TRBV12-4 with TRBJ2-3; 11 bases are shared with TRBD2. This CDR3 has 19 residues. V shed 6 bases, J shed 8 bases, and the junction held 22 bases outside the gene matches. CDR3 sequence: CASSPPAFLLAGAGGTQYF. In DNA form, the CDR3 reads TGTGCCAGCAGCCCTCCCGCATTCCTACTAGCGGGGGCCGGAGGTACGCAGTATTTT.